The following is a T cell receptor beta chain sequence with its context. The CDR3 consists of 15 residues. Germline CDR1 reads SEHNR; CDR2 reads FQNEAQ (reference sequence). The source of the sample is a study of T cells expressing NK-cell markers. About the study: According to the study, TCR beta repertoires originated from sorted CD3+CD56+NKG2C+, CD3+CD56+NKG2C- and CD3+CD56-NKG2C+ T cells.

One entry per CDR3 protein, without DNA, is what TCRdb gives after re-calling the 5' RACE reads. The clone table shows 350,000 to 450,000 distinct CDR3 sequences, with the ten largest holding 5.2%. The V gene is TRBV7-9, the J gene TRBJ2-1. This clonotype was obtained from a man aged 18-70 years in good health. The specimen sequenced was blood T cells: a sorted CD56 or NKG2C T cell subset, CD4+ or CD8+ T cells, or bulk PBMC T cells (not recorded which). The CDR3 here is CASGKNRGSYNEQFF.